The 11 T cell receptor beta chains in this list originate from one sample, sequenced in a study of OX40 agonist ivuxolimab in advanced cancers. This table comes from immunoSEQ multiplex PCR, and its TCRdb copy is limited to in-frame clones, with some not included. The data hold tens of thousands of clones, with 84% observed a single time. The material sequenced was CD4+ or CD8+ T cells sorted from blood, taken in a trial of the OX40 agonist ivuxolimab. The receptors shown here come from an adult with an advanced solid tumor such as melanoma, head and neck, liver or kidney cancer.

V is TRBV27 and J is TRBJ2-3; no clear D. The CDR3 length is 15 residues. V lost 8 bases, J lost 3 bases, and 18 bases lay in between. Germline values: CDR1 MNHEY, CDR2 SMNVEV (reference sequence). CDR3 residues: CASRQSQLSTDTQYF. The CDR3, as DNA: TGTGCCAGCCGCCAATCCCAACTGTCGACAGATACGCAGTATTTT.

This chain uses TRBV6-6 with TRBJ1-5; D perhaps matches TRBD1 (6 bases). The CDR3 totals 14 residues. V shed 6 bases and J shed 6 bases, with 15 bases lying between them. Germline CDR1 reads MNHNY; CDR2 reads SVGAGI (reference sequence). The CDR3 sequence is CASSPSGGGQPQHF. In nucleotides, the CDR3 is TGTGCCAGCAGCCCATCCGGGGGCGGTCAGCCCCAGCATTTT.

This clone was seen more than once but under ten times. The J gene is TRBJ2-7, the V gene TRBV5-1, with D possibly matching TRBD2 (6 bases). Germline CDR1 is SGHRS and CDR2 is YFSETQ. This CDR3 contains 17 residues. Trimming left V 6 bases short and J 3 bases short, with 25 bases between. As DNA, the CDR3 is TGCGCCAGCATCCCAGACGGAACCCGGCGGGAAGGCTACGAGCAGTACTTC. Translating gives CASIPDGTRREGYEQYF.

In this sample, this clone turned up once. The chain combines TRBV27 with TRBJ1-4; no clear D gene. V dropped 0 bases and J dropped 3 bases, with 5 bases sitting between them. CDR3 size: 14 residues. The germline V gene encodes CDR1 MNHEY and CDR2 SMNVEV (reference sequence). The CDR3 spells CASSLSAANEKLFF. The CDR3 nucleotides are TGTGCCAGCAGTTTATCGGCAGCTAATGAAAAACTGTTTTTT.

This chain joins TRBV7-9 and TRBJ2-7, with 8 bases that match TRBD2. The length of the CDR3 is 14 residues. Trimming took 5 bases from V and 3 from J; bases not matched to a gene: 6. Per the germline V gene, CDR1 is SEHNR and CDR2 is FQNEAQ (reference sequence). The CDR3 region has the DNA TGTGCCAGCAGCCCTCGGGGGGGCAGCTACGAGCAGTACTTC. Protein: CASSPRGGSYEQYF.

The J gene is TRBJ2-5, the V gene TRBV6-5, with D possibly being TRBD2 (5 bases). Germline-derived CDR1 and CDR2 are MNHEY and SVGAGI. CDR3 length: 14 residues. V was pared by 2 bases and J by 5 bases, with 12 bases between. The CDR3 nucleotides read TGTGCCAGCAGTTACGGGAGAGGCGGGGAGACCCAGTACTTC. It encodes CASSYGRGGETQYF.

This chain connects TRBV5-5 to TRBJ1-3; D call uncertain. Trimming shortened V by 0 bases and J by 4 bases, and 8 bases separated the two germline ends. Germline CDR1 reads SGHKS; CDR2 reads YYEKEE (reference sequence). This CDR3 is built from 14 residues. Written as DNA, the CDR3 is TGTGCCAGCAGCTTGGATCAGGTCGGAAACACCATATATTTT. This translates into CASSLDQVGNTIYF. Together with reference TRBV5-5 and TRBJ1-3, the CDR3 gives the full variable domain: DAGVTQSPTHLIKTRGQQVTLRCSPISGHKSVSWYQQVLGQGPQFIFQYYEKEERGRGNFPDRFSARQFPNYSSELNVNALLLGDSALYLCASSLDQVGNTIYFGEGSWLTVV.

This chain joins TRBV6-5 and TRBJ2-7, with D maybe TRBD1 (6 bases). The V end was cut by 5 bases, the J end by 4 bases, with 15 bases between. CDR1 and CDR2 from the germline V gene are MNHEY and SVGAGI. The CDR3 has 14 amino acids. The CDR3 here is CASSATGTRYEQYF. The CDR3 bases are TGTGCCAGCAGTGCCACCGGGACAAGATACGAGCAGTACTTC.

This clone was observed a handful of times. This chain uses TRBV29-1 with TRBJ1-1; possibly TRBD1 for D (6 bases). From germline, CDR1 is SQVTM and CDR2 ANQGSEA. The CDR3 runs to 13 residues. Trimming took 5 bases from V and 5 from J, leaving 15 bases between them. DNA of the CDR3: TGCAGCGTTAGCTGGGGGCCGGGGACTGAAGCTTTCTTT. The encoded protein is CSVSWGPGTEAFF.

This clone was detected a few times. The chain employs TRBV18 and TRBJ1-2; no clear D gene. CDR3 length: 12 residues. Trimming left V 3 bases short and J 6 bases short, with 8 bases between. Germline lookup yields CDR1 KGHSH and CDR2 LQKENI. CDR3 sequence: CASSPRNDGYTF. The CDR3, as DNA: TGTGCCAGCTCACCCCGGAATGATGGCTACACCTTC.

CDR3 protein: CADGGGNSPLHF. Here the CDR3 DNA reads TGTGCCGACGGCGGCGGTAATTCACCCCTCCACTTT. The chain links TRBV6-8 to TRBJ1-6, with D hard to call. The CDR3 runs to 12 residues. CDR1 MNHGY and CDR2 SAAAGT come from the germline V gene. V dropped 11 bases and J dropped 6 bases, with 11 bases sitting between them.